This TCR beta chain was profiled in a study of beta chain features in type 1 diabetes. A remark on this clone: Antigen: not known.

Since all of the isolated RNA was reverse transcribed, expressed TCRB transcripts were what got sequenced. Here immunoSEQ multiplex PCR was the method, and the copy in TCRdb shows in-frame clones only, minus some. The sample contains some 220,000 clones, approximately 10% of which appear only once. Trimming removed 4 bases from V and 7 bases from J; junction bases left unmatched: 6. The CDR3 length is 14 residues. Germline CDR1 SGHVS, CDR2 FQNEAQ. Study outcomes and limitations: Researchers caution that PCR might favor shorter templates, equally among patients and controls.

J is TRBJ2-1 and V is TRBV7-8, with 8 bases lining up with TRBD2. The clonotype originates from a young man in good health. The sample consisted of central memory CD4+ T cells from blood. The chain's CDR3 is CASSSRTSRNEQFF. The CDR3 nucleotides are TGTGCCAGCAGCTCGAGGACTAGCAGGAATGAGCAGTTCTTC.